The 20 T cell receptor beta chains below all came from one sample that was sequenced in a study of T-cell memory formation after mild COVID-19. TCRdb re-called the 5' RACE reads with MiXCR, one entry per CDR3 protein. The sample yields approximately 350,000 distinct CDR3 sequences, over 10% seen once. The sequenced sample consisted of PBMCs or a T cell subset sorted from them (not recorded which). These receptors were collected from a young man who had mild COVID-19 (a few samples of this study predate the infection). Cell type and time point are not known.

This clonotype was seen only a few times. The chain carries TRBV6-6 and TRBJ1-4; 7 bases align to TRBD1. CDR1 and CDR2 (germline): MNHNY, SVGAGI (reference sequence). V dropped 6 bases and J dropped 6; count of bases not matched to a gene: 1. The CDR3 covers 12 residues. The CDR3 here is CASSDRDEKLFF. The CDR3 nucleotides read TGTGCCAGCAGCGACAGGGATGAAAAACTGTTTTTT.

The J gene is TRBJ2-7, the V gene TRBV6-1; 8 nucleotides line up with TRBD1. The CDR3 loop spans 14 amino acids. Trimming at V came to 8 bases and at J to 2 bases, leaving 8 bases not matched to a gene. Per the germline V gene, CDR1 is MNHNS and CDR2 is SASEGT. Here the CDR3 DNA reads TGTGCCAGCGGAGAAGGGACAGGAACCTACGAGCAGTACGTC. Amino acid sequence: CASGEGTGTYEQYV.

This clonotype was detected only a few times. The chain joins TRBV7-9 to TRBJ2-7, with no clear D. The CDR3 totals 13 residues. Germline CDR1 and CDR2: SEHNR and FQNEAQ (reference sequence). Trimming removed 4 bases at V and 4 bases at J, with 11 bases between. The CDR3 loop is CASSSPGQYEQYV. CDR3 DNA: TGTGCCAGCAGCTCCCCTGGTCAATACGAGCAGTACGTC.

V gene TRBV18 combines with J gene TRBJ2-7, with unresolved D. Germline V gene data show CDR1 as KGHSH and CDR2 as LQKENI. CDR3 length equals 14 residues. Trimming removed 6 bases at V and 2 bases at J, with 14 bases between. Written as DNA, the CDR3 is TGTGCCAGCTCCGACGCCCTCGTCGCCTACGAGCAGTACTTC. It yields the protein CASSDALVAYEQYF.

The chain employs TRBV7-2 and TRBJ1-1, with 8 nucleotides matching TRBD1. CDR3 size: 14 residues. Germline V gene sequence: CDR1 SGHTA, CDR2 FQGNSA. The trim removed 8 bases at V and 3 bases at J, leaving 8 bases unmatched. CDR3 sequence (DNA): TGTGCCAGCTACTCCAGGGGGCTTCACACTGAAGCTTTCTTT. Its translation is CASYSRGLHTEAFF. Together with reference TRBV7-2 and TRBJ1-1, the CDR3 gives the full variable domain: GAGVSQSPSNKVTEKGKDVELRCDPISGHTALYWYRQSLGQGLEFLIYFQGNSAPDKSGLPSDRFSAERTGGSVSTLTIQRTQQEDSAVYLCASYSRGLHTEAFFGQGTRLTVV.

This clonotype has only a few counts. The genes are TRBV27 and TRBJ2-5, with a weak D call TRBD2 (6 bases). The ends were cut back, 6 bases at V and 1 base at J, with 15 bases in the middle. In germline, CDR1 is MNHEY, CDR2 SMNVEV (reference sequence). CDR3 size: 15 residues. CDR3 in DNA: TGTGCCAGCAGCTCTCCCCCCGGGGGCCAAGAGACCCAGTACTTC. Protein sequence: CASSSPPGGQETQYF.

In this sample, this clonotype turned up a few times. The rearrangement joins TRBV5-1 to TRBJ2-1; D not certain. Germline values: CDR1 SGHRS, CDR2 YFSETQ. V was shortened by 4 bases and J by 7 bases, with 18 bases between the two germline ends. CDR3 size: 15 residues. Here the CDR3 reads CASSPVLGLVNEQFF. The CDR3 nucleotides read TGCGCCAGCAGCCCAGTGTTAGGGCTCGTGAATGAGCAGTTCTTC.

This clonotype was counted only a few times. CDR3 nucleotides: TGTGCCAGCAGCCCTCGTATTAGGTCAGATACGCAGTATTTT. It is translated as CASSPRIRSDTQYF. This sequence joins TRBV5-4 and TRBJ2-3; D gene ambiguous. CDR1 and CDR2 (germline): SGHNT, YYREEE (reference sequence). Trimming cost V 4 bases and J 4 bases, with 13 bases left between them. The CDR3 is 14 residues long.

This clonotype was seen many times. The V gene is TRBV6-6, the J gene TRBJ1-3; 8 positions agree with TRBD1. The junction had 4 bases not matched to a gene; V was cut back by 5 bases and J by 4 bases. Germline assignment: CDR1 MNHNY and CDR2 SVGAGI (reference sequence). The CDR3 consists of 14 residues. The CDR3 DNA reads as TGTGCCAGCAGTCAGGGGGCGGAAGGAAACACCATATATTTT. This gives the protein CASSQGAEGNTIYF.

This clonotype was found a few times. This chain joins TRBV5-1 and TRBJ2-1; no reliable D call. V shed 2 bases and J shed 4 bases, with 7 bases lying between them. The CDR3 contains 13 residues. The germline V gene has CDR1 SGHRS and CDR2 YFSETQ. CDR3 nucleotide sequence: TGCGCCAGCAGCTTCGCAGCGTACAATGAGCAGTTCTTC. It encodes CASSFAAYNEQFF.

This clonotype was observed a few times. The chain is built from TRBV11-1 and TRBJ2-1; TRBD1 aligns across 10 bases. Per germline, CDR1 SGHAT and CDR2 FQDESV (reference sequence). This CDR3 contains 14 residues. With V trimmed by 5 bases and J by 8 bases, 6 bases remained unmatched. The DNA of the CDR3 is TGTGCCAGCAGCGGGGGGACAGGGGTTGATGAGCAGTTCTTC. Amino acids: CASSGGTGVDEQFF.

To note about this clonotype: A read error may explain this, as a much larger clone is one base away. This chain links TRBV7-3 with TRBJ1-6, with D uncertain. Deletions cut 2 bases from V and 8 bases from J, with 7 bases between. The CDR3 extends over 13 amino acids. Per the germline V gene, CDR1 is SGHTA and CDR2 is FQGTGA. In DNA, the CDR3 is TGTGCCAGCAGCTTATATACAGATTCACCCCTCCACTTT. This translates into CASSLYTDSPLHF.

This clonotype was detected a few times. This rearrangement joins TRBV28 to TRBJ1-4, with TRBD1 as a possible D gene (6 bases). The germline gives CDR1 MDHEN, CDR2 SYDVKM. This CDR3 has 15 residues. V was clipped by 3 bases and J by 6 bases, with 14 bases between them. CDR3 loop: CASSLRQAGYEKLFF. CDR3 in DNA: TGTGCCAGCAGTTTGCGACAGGCTGGGTATGAAAAACTGTTTTTT.

V usage is TRBV7-3 and J usage is TRBJ1-3; weak D call: TRBD1 (5 bases). Between the trimmed V and J ends, which lost 5 bases and 4 bases, there was a span of 15 bases. The CDR3 is 15 amino acids. Germline values: CDR1 SGHTA, CDR2 FQGTGA. The CDR3 DNA follows: TGTGCCAGCAGCCCTCAGGGCAGGGACGGAAACACCATATATTTT. It specifies CASSPQGRDGNTIYF. The variable domain in full, with the rest retrieved from reference TRBV7-3 and TRBJ1-3, is GAGVSQTPSNKVTEKGKYVELRCDPISGHTALYWYRQSLGQGPEFLIYFQGTGAADDSGLPNDRFFAVRPEGSVSTLKIQRTERGDSAVYLCASSPQGRDGNTIYFGEGSWLTVV.

Concerning this clonotype itself: At one boundary the junction diverges from the germline segment, which might be a read error. The V call is TRBV20-1, the J call TRBJ1-3, with 10 bases aligning to TRBD1. This CDR3 contains 11 residues. Germline V gene data show CDR1 as DFQATT and CDR2 as SNEGSKA (reference sequence). CDR3 bases: TGCAGTGCCAGACAGTCGACAGGGGGCGCCTTT. It translates to CSARQSTGGAF.

J is TRBJ2-7 and V is TRBV9; 8 bases are a match to TRBD2. CDR1 is SGDLS and CDR2 is YYNGEE in the germline V gene. V was clipped by 0 bases and J by 7 bases; unmatched bases: 3. The CDR3 runs 13 residues. The CDR3 bases are TGTGCCAGCAGCGTAGATCGGGGGGGAGAGCAGTACTTC. Its protein is CASSVDRGGEQYF.

This clonotype was seen only a few times. The V gene is TRBV6-1, the J gene TRBJ1-2, with D perhaps matching TRBD1 (5 bases). The CDR3 spans 11 residues. Trimming removed 2 bases from V and 8 bases from J, with 6 bases in between. The germline CDR1 and CDR2 sequences are MNHNS and SASEGT. In DNA form, the CDR3 reads TGTGCCAGCAGTGAATGGGACGGCTACACCTTC. It encodes CASSEWDGYTF.

This clonotype was counted between two and nine times. The chain has TRBV6-5 and TRBJ2-7, with 7 positions matching TRBD1. V was pared by 4 bases and J by 3 bases, with 12 bases of the junction left unmatched. Germline lookup yields CDR1 MNHEY and CDR2 SVGAGI. The length of the CDR3 is 16 residues. The CDR3 loop is CASSSTRTGGLYEQYV. The CDR3 nucleotides read TGTGCCAGCAGTTCCACGAGGACAGGCGGTCTCTACGAGCAGTACGTC.

This clonotype was recorded at least ten times. The CDR3 protein is CASSPAGNTEAFF. As DNA, the CDR3 is TGTGCCAGCTCACCAGCAGGGAACACTGAAGCTTTCTTT. The rearrangement uses TRBV18 and TRBJ1-1; D is unresolved. Germline V CDR1 and CDR2: KGHSH, LQKENI. V was shortened by 2 bases and J by 1 base, with 5 bases between the two germline ends. The CDR3 sequence is 13 residues long.

The chain uses TRBV4-3 and TRBJ1-2; no clear D gene. Per germline, CDR1 LGHNA and CDR2 YSLEER. The V and J ends lost 3 bases and 4 bases respectively, with 12 bases between them. This CDR3 region has 14 residues. The CDR3 region is CASSQHYLSYGYTF. In DNA, the CDR3 is TGCGCCAGCAGCCAGCATTACTTGAGCTATGGCTACACCTTC.